These 30 T cell receptor beta chains came from one sample sequenced in a study of regulatory T cells in long-lasting Graves disease (dated by TCRdb to about 2021). Library construction relied on multiplex PCR. Sequencing instrument: Illumina HiSeq 4000. To build TCR beta libraries, CDR3 regions were amplified by Arm-PCR using iRepertoire HTBI primers. TCRdb reran the public reads through fastp at Q25 and MiXCR, keeping productive beta chains. Merged by CDR3 protein, the rows form single entries marked with the most common genes and DNA. Recorded for this sample are 600,000 to 650,000 distinct CDR3 sequences; about 15% of them occurred a single time. The top ten clones comprise about 18% of the sample. The intended sense of this specimen's time point label: newly diagnosed GD, antithyroid drugs for less than 3 months. RNA was extracted from PBMCs in TRIzol for both TCR sequencing and RNA sequencing.

The data were also submitted as part of a second study, on T cells in Graves' hyperthyroidism and ophthalmopathy.

Sequenced material: peripheral blood mononuclear cells (PBMCs), taken at new diagnosis, from a patient treated with antithyroid drugs. The source of these receptors is a woman aged 25 to 39 with Graves disease. Donor details come from another sample of the same person, matched by shared clones.

The CDR3 spells CASSPRGGEQSSYNEQFF. The CDR3 DNA reads as TGTGCCAGCTCCCCCAGGGGGGGGGAACAGAGCTCCTACAATGAGCAGTTCTTC. The V call is TRBV18, the J call TRBJ2-1; D tentatively reads TRBD1 or TRBD2 (7 bases each). Germline V gene data show CDR1 as KGHSH and CDR2 as LQKENI. The CDR3 is 18 residues long. The ends were cut back, 6 bases at V and 0 bases at J, with 21 bases in the middle.

The sample holds a few counts of this clonotype. The rearrangement uses TRBV6-1 and TRBJ2-7; D call uncertain. This CDR3 region has 10 residues. From germline, CDR1 is MNHNS and CDR2 SASEGT. V dropped 7 bases and J dropped 6 bases, with 7 bases sitting between them. CDR3: CASMRSEQYF. For the CDR3, the DNA is TGTGCCAGCATGCGGAGCGAGCAGTACTTC.

This chain connects TRBV18 to TRBJ2-7, with TRBD1 identical over 10 bases. This CDR3 has 15 residues. Per the germline V gene, CDR1 is KGHSH and CDR2 is LQKENI. Trimming cost V 6 bases and J 3 bases; bases outside gene matches: 8. The CDR3 sequence is CASSNSGTGVYEQYF. In nucleotides, the CDR3 is TGTGCCAGCTCGAACTCCGGGACAGGGGTCTACGAGCAGTACTTC.

This clonotype was detected a few times. This rearrangement joins TRBV20-1 to TRBJ1-1; D possibly corresponds to TRBD1 (5 bases). V was clipped by 5 bases and J by 11 bases, with 18 bases between them. The V gene's germline CDR1 is DFQATT and CDR2 SNEGSKA (reference sequence). The CDR3 runs 12 residues. CDR3 sequence reads: CSASASGTVAFF. DNA for the CDR3: TGCAGTGCTTCTGCTTCGGGGACGGTTGCTTTCTTT.

V gene TRBV6-2 or TRBV6-3 combines with J gene TRBJ1-2; possible D gene TRBD1, 5 bases. The CDR3 spans 14 residues. Germline CDR1 is MNHEY and CDR2 is SVGEGT. The V end was cut by 10 bases, the J end by 2 bases, with 17 bases between. The CDR3 region is CAIRAGDLNYGYTF. The CDR3 nucleotides read TGTGCCATCCGCGCCGGGGACCTCAACTATGGCTACACCTTC.

Many counts were recorded for this clonotype. This chain connects TRBV28 to TRBJ2-7; tentatively, D is TRBD2 (5 bases). V lost 3 bases and J 1 base, leaving 13 bases between the germline ends. Germline V gene data show CDR1 as MDHEN and CDR2 as SYDVKM. This CDR3 has 15 amino acids. The CDR3 bases are TGTGCCAGCAGTTTTCGGGGTGGCGGGTCCTACGAGCAGTACTTC. It encodes CASSFRGGGSYEQYF. The entire variable domain, with the rest obtained from reference TRBV28 and TRBJ2-7, is as follows: DVKVTQSSRYLVKRTGEKVFLECVQDMDHENMFWYRQDPGLGLRLIYFSYDVKMKEKGDIPEGYSVSREKKERFSLILESASTNQTSMYLCASSFRGGGSYEQYFGPGTRLTVT.

The rearrangement links TRBV18 to TRBJ2-7; 10 bases are a match to TRBD2. Per the germline V gene, CDR1 is KGHSH and CDR2 is LQKENI. The CDR3 has 15 amino acids. V trimming: 4 bases; J trimming: 3 bases; junction bases outside the gene matches: 6. CDR3 loop: CASSHPGLANYEQYF. In DNA, the CDR3 is TGTGCCAGCTCACATCCGGGACTAGCGAACTACGAGCAGTACTTC.

This clonotype was recorded a few times. V is TRBV9 and J is TRBJ2-3; 9 nucleotides align to TRBD2. V lost 3 bases, J lost 2 bases, and 1 base stayed unmatched. The CDR3 contains 14 residues. Germline V lookup: CDR1 SGDLS, CDR2 YYNGEE. CDR3 protein: CASSGLAVTDTQYF. The CDR3 DNA is TGTGCCAGCAGCGGACTAGCGGTCACAGATACGCAGTATTTT.

This clonotype has only a few counts. The chain uses TRBV29-1 and TRBJ1-1; D uncertain. The CDR3 loop spans 11 amino acids. V shed 1 base and J shed 5 bases, with 5 bases lying between them. Germline V lookup: CDR1 SQVTM, CDR2 ANQGSEA. The chain's CDR3 is CSVEGLTEAFF. For the CDR3, the DNA is TGCAGCGTTGAAGGTTTAACTGAAGCTTTCTTT.

Only a few counts were recorded for this clonotype. The chain carries TRBV6-2 or TRBV6-3 and TRBJ1-2; D unclear. The CDR3 contains 17 residues. Germline CDR1 and CDR2: MNHEY and SVGEGT. V dropped 0 bases and J dropped 4 bases, with 18 bases sitting between them. DNA for the CDR3: TGTGCCAGCAGTTACTCAACGACCTCGGCCGCAGGCTATGGCTACACCTTC. It yields the protein CASSYSTTSAAGYGYTF.

The table lists this clonotype with many counts. The chain carries TRBV12-3 or TRBV12-4 and TRBJ1-2; D is unresolved. The CDR3 sequence is 14 residues long. With 3 bases removed from V and 3 bases from J, the gap between germline ends came to 11 bases. The CDR3 nucleotides read TGTGCCAGCAGTTTGGGCATGGACCACTATGGCTACACCTTC. Protein sequence: CASSLGMDHYGYTF.

This clonotype was recorded many times. The V gene is TRBV19, the J gene TRBJ2-7, with 10 bases aligning to TRBD2. Germline CDR1 LNHDA, CDR2 SQIVND (reference sequence). The junction had 24 bases not matched to a gene; V was cut back by 2 bases and J by 8 bases. This CDR3 has 20 amino acids. Written as DNA, the CDR3 is TGTGCCAGTAGTATATTGGCAGGACAGGGTGGACTAGCGGAACACCTACAGCAGTACTTC. Residues: CASSILAGQGGLAEHLQQYF.

In its sample, this clonotype was seen many times. The CDR3 spells CASRTSGRAFGSYNEQFF. The CDR3 DNA sequence: TGTGCCAGCAGGACTAGCGGGAGGGCCTTCGGCTCCTACAATGAGCAGTTCTTC. The chain recombines TRBV7-9 with TRBJ2-1; 14 positions match TRBD2. Per germline, CDR1 SEHNR and CDR2 FQNEAQ (reference sequence). With V trimmed by 6 bases and J by 0 bases, 7 bases remained unmatched. The length of the CDR3 is 18 residues.

At least ten counts were recorded for this clonotype. A read error may account for a junction end that differs from germline. The chain uses TRBV28 and TRBJ1-2; D is ambiguous. This CDR3 comprises 13 residues. The germline gives CDR1 MDHEN, CDR2 SYDVKM. The CDR3 loop is CASYSRFEMRTFF. DNA for the CDR3: TGTGCCAGCTATAGCCGTTTCGAGATGCGCACGTTCTTT.

This clonotype was counted ten times or more. The rearrangement joins TRBV6-1 to TRBJ1-2; TRBD1 is a possible D gene (6 bases). The CDR3 runs 15 residues. The V gene lost 6 bases and the J gene lost 2 bases, with 16 bases spanning the gap. The V gene's germline CDR1 is MNHNS and CDR2 SASEGT. The CDR3 protein is CASRPNQGSNYGYTF. The DNA for the CDR3 is TGTGCCAGCAGGCCCAATCAGGGGTCCAACTATGGCTACACCTTC.

The chain joins TRBV25-1 to TRBJ2-1; D tentatively reads TRBD1 or TRBD2 (6 bases each). The J call may be incorrect, as the DNA end agrees better with TRBJ2-5. Per the germline V gene, CDR1 is MGHDK and CDR2 is SYGVNS. The CDR3 totals 16 residues. The CDR3 is CASSEPLGGSQETQYF. CDR3 in DNA: TGTGCCAGCAGTGAACCCCTAGGGGGGTCCCAAGAGACCCAGTACTTC.

In its sample, this clonotype was seen many times. This chain links TRBV28 with TRBJ1-2, with a possible D match to TRBD1 (5 bases). Germline V gives CDR1 MDHEN, CDR2 SYDVKM. V was shortened by 8 bases and J by 4 bases, with 8 bases between the two germline ends. This CDR3 is 11 amino acids long. DNA for the CDR3: TGTGCCAGCGGCAGGGTCTATGGCTACACCTTC. Translating gives CASGRVYGYTF.

About this clonotype itself: A junction end diverges from the germline sequence, so it may reflect a read error. The chain has TRBV10-3 and TRBJ2-4, with D possibly TRBD1 on 7 matching bases. The CDR3 consists of 20 residues. Per the germline V gene, CDR1 is ENHRY and CDR2 is SYGVKD. The CDR3: CAIGDPGAGGTLLAKNIQYF. As DNA, the CDR3 is TGTGCCATCGGTGACCCAGGGGCAGGGGGGACGTTACTAGCCAAAAACATTCAGTACTTC.

This clonotype was counted ten times or more. The CDR3 region has the DNA TGTGCCAGCAGTGTTAGTCCGAGGAATTCACCCCTCCACTTT. This translates into CASSVSPRNSPLHF. The chain uses TRBV27 and TRBJ1-6; D is unresolved. There are 14 residues in the CDR3. The germline CDR1 and CDR2 sequences are MNHEY and SMNVEV (reference sequence). The ends were cut back, 5 bases at V and 7 bases at J, with 12 bases in the middle.

This clonotype has a count of ten or more. This chain connects TRBV10-3 to TRBJ2-7, with 8 bases aligning to TRBD1. The ends lost 6 bases at V and 2 bases at J; junction bases unmatched: 9. Germline loops: CDR1 ENHRY, CDR2 SYGVKD. CDR3 size: 15 residues. CDR3 in DNA: TGTGCCATCAGCAGTACAGACAGGGGTCCCTACGAGCAGTACTTC. Protein product: CAISSTDRGPYEQYF.

As for this clonotype: The junction departs from germline at one end; a sequencing error may be responsible. The CDR3 nucleotides are TGTGCTAGCAGCCCCAGAAGCGGGAGCAATGAGCAGTTCTTC. This encodes CASSPRSGSNEQFF. The chain employs TRBV7-7 and TRBJ2-1, with 8 bases that match TRBD2. Germline values: CDR1 SSHAT, CDR2 FNYEAQ (reference sequence). This CDR3 is built from 14 residues.

The sample holds one count of this clonotype. This rearrangement joins TRBV28 to TRBJ2-6, with D maybe TRBD1 (5 bases). This CDR3 is 19 amino acids long. From germline, CDR1 is MDHEN and CDR2 SYDVKM. V gave up 2 bases and J gave up 4 bases, with 21 bases separating them. DNA for the CDR3: TGTGCCAGCAGTTTAGGAAAAGACAGCCCCAGCGTGGGGGCCAACGTCCTGACTTTC. Its protein product is CASSLGKDSPSVGANVLTF.

This clonotype was counted at least ten times. J is TRBJ1-2 and V is TRBV12-3 or TRBV12-4; TRBD1 agrees at 9 bases. The CDR3 loop spans 14 amino acids. Trimming removed 6 bases from V and 3 bases from J; junction bases left unmatched: 5. This CDR3 is CASRRTGEDYGYTF. CDR3 bases: TGTGCCAGCAGGCGGACAGGGGAAGACTATGGCTACACCTTC.

There are a few counts of this clonotype. The chain links TRBV25-1 to TRBJ2-7, with D possibly being TRBD1 (6 bases). The CDR3 contains 14 residues. V was shortened by 4 bases and J by 2 bases, with 12 bases between the two germline ends. Germline CDR1 MGHDK, CDR2 SYGVNS. The CDR3 coding sequence is TGTGCCAGCAGTGGAACTAACAGGGCCTACGAGCAGTACTTC. It codes for CASSGTNRAYEQYF.

The sample holds many counts of this clonotype. The chain recombines TRBV7-2 with TRBJ2-1; the match to TRBD2 covers 8 bases. This CDR3 is 15 amino acids long. The trim removed 3 bases at V and 3 bases at J, leaving 4 bases unmatched. The germline V gene has CDR1 SGHTA and CDR2 FQGNSA. In DNA, the CDR3 is TGTGCCAGCAGCTTTTTTAGCGGGAACTACAATGAGCAGTTCTTC. Translated, it gives CASSFFSGNYNEQFF.

This clonotype was seen ten or more times. V gene TRBV7-2 combines with J gene TRBJ2-3; D is ambiguous. Trimming stripped 5 bases from V and 0 bases from J, with 9 bases between. CDR1 and CDR2 from the germline V gene are SGHTA and FQGNSA. This CDR3 has 14 amino acids. The CDR3 spells CASSRDISTDTQYF. CDR3 sequence (DNA): TGTGCCAGCAGCCGCGACATTAGCACAGATACGCAGTATTTT.

This clonotype appeared many times. The chain combines TRBV27 with TRBJ1-1; no clear D. This CDR3 has 13 residues. The ends were cut back, 5 bases at V and 3 bases at J, with 10 bases in the middle. Per germline, CDR1 MNHEY and CDR2 SMNVEV (reference sequence). In nucleotides, the CDR3 is TGTGCCAGCAGTAAGGCCCTGGACACTGAAGCTTTCTTT. Protein sequence: CASSKALDTEAFF.

This clonotype showed up many times. The rearrangement links TRBV5-6 to TRBJ2-1; 9 positions match TRBD1. CDR3 length: 13 amino acids. The trim removed 0 bases at V and 10 bases at J, leaving 2 bases unmatched. Germline V CDR1 and CDR2: SGHDT, YYEEEE. The CDR3 sequence is CASSLDRGQEQFF. The CDR3 DNA is TGTGCCAGCAGCTTGGACAGGGGGCAGGAGCAGTTCTTC.

This clonotype was detected ten times or more. The rearrangement links TRBV19 to TRBJ1-2; 9 bases match TRBD1. Germline V gene data show CDR1 as LNHDA and CDR2 as SQIVND (reference sequence). The J segment lost 6 bases and the V segment lost 6 bases, leaving 8 bases of the junction unmatched. This CDR3 has 14 residues. This CDR3 is CASSPGQGLNGYTF. CDR3 bases: TGTGCCAGTAGCCCGGGACAGGGATTAAATGGCTACACCTTC.

This clonotype appeared many times. CDR3 residues: CASSSGSGSTGEQFF. CDR3 DNA: TGCGCCAGCAGCTCTGGATCAGGATCTACGGGTGAGCAGTTCTTC. V is TRBV5-1 and J is TRBJ2-1; no clear D gene. Trimming took off 3 bases at V and 9 bases at J, with 19 bases between the two ends. Germline-derived CDR1 and CDR2 are SGHRS and YFSETQ. The CDR3 totals 15 residues.